This paragraph covers one T cell receptor (beta chain) sequence. The V gene lost 5 bases and the J gene lost 0 bases, with 14 bases spanning the gap. CDR1 SEHNR and CDR2 FQNEAQ come from the germline V gene (reference sequence). This CDR3 spans 15 amino acids. The data belong to a study of T cells in Graves' hyperthyroidism and ophthalmopathy. RNA transcripts served as the template for amplifying TCR beta CDR3 regions. The study used the HTBI primer set for a first-round RT-PCR of the TCR CDR3. MiXCR, applied by TCRdb to the multiplex PCR reads, yields one record per CDR3 protein. The sample records a few hundred thousand distinct CDR3 sequences, 35% to 55% being singletons.

The TCR was taken from a woman in her late teens or twenties with Graves' hyperthyroidism. V is TRBV7-9 and J is TRBJ2-7, with D perhaps given as TRBD1 or TRBD2 (5 bases each). The sequenced sample consisted of peripheral blood or thyroid tissue (not recorded which). This chain's CDR3 is CASSSDRDGSYEQYF. Written as DNA, the CDR3 is TGTGCCAGCAGCAGCGACCGGGACGGCTCCTACGAGCAGTACTTC.